These 27 T cell receptor beta chains were sequenced from one sample in a study of blood T cell repertoires in COVID-19. TCRdb's table, derived via immunoSEQ multiplex PCR, lists solely in-frame clones and lacks some. The sample holds a few hundred thousand clones, around 84% seen once. Sequenced: PBMCs or T cells enriched from blood (not recorded which). These receptors came from a man aged 30 to 45 with acute COVID-19.

Regarding this clone: One end of the junction fails to match germline, which may point to a read error. V usage is TRBV7-2 and J usage is TRBJ2-3; TRBD2 matches 12 bases. Germline CDR1 is SGHTA and CDR2 is FQGNSA. The CDR3 length is 18 residues. The CDR3 DNA reads TGTGCCAGCAGCCCGCGCATTCTGACTAGCGGGAGCACAAATACGCAGTATTTT. Translated, it gives CASSPRILTSGSTNTQYF.

This rearrangement joins TRBV11-3 to TRBJ2-1; possible D gene TRBD2, 7 bases. V was cut by 1 base and J by 10 bases, with 20 bases left in between. The CDR3 is made up of 16 amino acids. Per germline, CDR1 SGHNT and CDR2 YENEEA. CDR3 protein: CASSLVQGSQAGEQFF. Here the CDR3 DNA reads TGTGCCAGCAGCTTAGTCCAGGGGTCCCAAGCGGGAGAGCAGTTCTTC.

The rearrangement joins TRBV10-1 to TRBJ2-5; 12 bases map to TRBD1. J gave up 4 bases and V 5 bases, and 8 bases lay outside the gene matches. CDR1 WNHNN and CDR2 SYGVQD come from the germline V gene (reference sequence). The CDR3 is 16 residues long. In DNA, the CDR3 is TGCGCCAGCAGTAATCCGGGGACAGGGGGCTCAGAGACCCAGTACTTC. Translating gives CASSNPGTGGSETQYF.

The V gene is TRBV27, the J gene TRBJ2-1; D gene ambiguous. The CDR3 loop spans 16 amino acids. Germline values: CDR1 MNHEY, CDR2 SMNVEV (reference sequence). V was pared by 7 bases and J by 0 bases, with 16 bases between. The CDR3 region has the DNA TGTGCCAGCAAAGGAGTCGGTCCTAGCTCCTACAATGAGCAGTTCTTC. This gives the protein CASKGVGPSSYNEQFF.

The chain is built from TRBV9 and TRBJ2-3, with 7 bases fitting TRBD1. This CDR3 is 15 amino acids long. V lost 0 bases, J lost 2 bases, and 3 bases stayed unmatched. CDR1 and CDR2 from the germline V gene are SGDLS and YYNGEE. CDR3: CASSVVGTVTDTQYF. CDR3 sequence (DNA): TGTGCCAGCAGCGTAGTAGGGACAGTCACAGATACGCAGTATTTT.

The chain is built from TRBV21-1 and TRBJ2-5; the table's TRBD2 call for D was not verified on the DNA. TRBV21-1 corresponds to a pseudogene. The CDR3 extends over 13 amino acids. CDR3: CASSIGGAETQYF. In DNA, the CDR3 is TGTGCCAGCAGCATTGGGGGGGCAGAGACCCAGTACTTC.

The chain recombines TRBV7-2 with TRBJ2-2; no clear D gene. Germline CDR1 SGHTA, CDR2 FQGNSA. The CDR3 is 14 amino acids. V lost 3 bases and J lost 4, with 9 bases in between. In nucleotides, the CDR3 is TGTGCCAGCAGCTTTGGCGGTTTCACCGGGGAGCTGTTTTTT. It translates to CASSFGGFTGELFF.

The V call is TRBV19, the J call TRBJ1-2; 7 positions match TRBD1. Losses at the gene ends were 11 bases for V and 7 bases for J; bases not matched to a gene: 16. This CDR3 has 14 amino acids. Germline values: CDR1 LNHDA, CDR2 SQIVND (reference sequence). CDR3 sequence: CAVTWTGGGGGYTF. The DNA of the CDR3 is TGTGCCGTGACATGGACAGGCGGTGGGGGTGGCTACACCTTC.

Remarks on this clone: The same CDR3 arises from other DNA sequences in this sample as well. This chain connects TRBV7-9 to TRBJ2-1; D perhaps matches TRBD1 (5 bases). V was trimmed by 2 bases and J by 8 bases, leaving 10 bases between them. This CDR3 region has 13 residues. Germline CDR1 is SEHNR and CDR2 is FQNEAQ (reference sequence). CDR3 sequence: CASSLRGIDEQFF. CDR3 DNA: TGTGCCAGCAGCTTAAGGGGTATCGATGAGCAGTTCTTC.

The count of this clone is one. The chain is built from TRBV6-5 and TRBJ2-1, with TRBD1 identical over 10 bases. This CDR3 is built from 15 residues. The V gene end was trimmed by 7 bases and the J gene end by 8 bases; junction bases not matched to a gene: 11. The germline CDR1 and CDR2 sequences are MNHEY and SVGAGI. The CDR3 nucleotides read TGTGCCAGCACTATGGACAGGGGGTCTAGCGATGAGCAGTTCTTC. It yields the protein CASTMDRGSSDEQFF.

V and J are TRBV11-3 and TRBJ1-1; D gene ambiguous. The length of the CDR3 is 13 residues. From germline, CDR1 is SGHNT and CDR2 YENEEA. The V gene lost 6 bases and the J gene lost 6 bases, with 14 bases spanning the gap. CDR3 amino acids: CASRSPGGPEAFF. In DNA, the CDR3 is TGTGCCAGCAGATCCCCTGGAGGCCCTGAAGCTTTCTTT.

The V and J genes are TRBV5-1 and TRBJ1-1; a weak D match, TRBD1 (5 bases). CDR3 size: 18 residues. The germline gives CDR1 SGHRS, CDR2 YFSETQ. V lost 4 bases, J lost 0 bases, and 22 bases lay in between. The CDR3 coding sequence is TGCGCCAGCAGCCGGCAGTCTTTTCCCGGGGGATTGAACACTGAAGCTTTCTTT. It codes for CASSRQSFPGGLNTEAFF.

The chain uses TRBV6-5 and TRBJ1-6, with D uncertain. The V and J ends lost 2 bases and 15 bases respectively, with 14 bases between them. Per germline, CDR1 MNHEY and CDR2 SVGAGI. The CDR3 is 13 amino acids. This CDR3 is CASSYETTSLLHF. The CDR3 nucleotides are TGTGCCAGCAGTTACGAGACAACGTCCCTCCTCCACTTT.

The J gene is TRBJ1-2, the V gene TRBV7-9, with 7 nucleotides matching TRBD1. V was clipped by 5 bases and J by 6 bases; unmatched bases: 3. CDR1 and CDR2 (germline): SEHNR, FQNEAQ (reference sequence). The CDR3 runs to 12 residues. CDR3 region: CASSPTGNGYTF. The DNA of the CDR3 is TGTGCCAGCAGCCCGACAGGGAATGGCTACACCTTC.

The rearrangement joins TRBV2 to TRBJ1-2; a weak D match, TRBD1 (6 bases). This CDR3 comprises 13 residues. Trimming left V 11 bases short and J 4 bases short, with 17 bases between. Germline V lookup: CDR1 SNHLY, CDR2 FYNNEI. The CDR3 loop is CAGNRDLSYGYTF. Here the CDR3 DNA reads TGTGCCGGGAACAGGGATTTATCCTATGGCTACACCTTC.

V usage is TRBV30 and J usage is TRBJ2-3; the D is unclear. Germline V gene lookup returns CDR1 GTSNPN and CDR2 SVGIG (reference sequence). This CDR3 is built from 12 residues. Deletions cut 4 bases from V and 4 bases from J, with 9 bases between. The CDR3 sequence is CAWTFRSDTQYF. The CDR3 nucleotides are TGTGCCTGGACCTTTCGGTCAGATACGCAGTATTTT.

The V call is TRBV5-6, the J call TRBJ1-1; tentative D call: TRBD1 (6 bases). V lost 4 bases to trimming and J lost 3 bases, with 16 bases between them. The germline V gene has CDR1 SGHDT and CDR2 YYEEEE. This CDR3 has 15 amino acids. CDR3: CASSPTGWTDTEAFF. The CDR3 DNA is TGTGCCAGCAGCCCTACCGGTTGGACAGACACTGAAGCTTTCTTT.

The chain recombines TRBV2 with TRBJ1-1; 7 positions match TRBD1. This CDR3 has 16 amino acids. The germline gives CDR1 SNHLY, CDR2 FYNNEI. Trimming at V came to 2 bases and at J to 1 base, leaving 7 bases not matched to a gene. The CDR3 bases are TGTGCCAGCAGTGAAACAAACAGGGGCCCGAACACTGAAGCTTTCTTT. Translated, it gives CASSETNRGPNTEAFF.

The genes are TRBV5-6 and TRBJ2-3; D is possibly TRBD2 (5 bases). CDR3 length: 14 amino acids. With 4 bases removed from V and 3 bases from J, the gap between germline ends came to 12 bases. Germline CDR1 SGHDT, CDR2 YYEEEE. The CDR3 sequence: CASSLRTYTDTQYF. The CDR3 nucleotides read TGTGCCAGCAGCCTAAGGACTTATACAGATACGCAGTATTTT.

On this clone itself: One end of the junction does not line up with germline, which may come from a read error. The chain is built from TRBV3-1 (or the pseudogene TRBV3-2) and TRBJ2-2; the D gene is possibly TRBD1 (6 bases). CDR1 LGHDT and CDR2 YNNKEL come from the germline V gene (reference sequence). The CDR3 extends over 14 amino acids. The CDR3 loop reads CASIQQGFTGELFF. The CDR3, as DNA: TGTGCCAGCATCCAACAGGGATTCACCGGGGAGCTGTTTTTT.

The chain recombines TRBV5-4 with TRBJ1-2; D perhaps matches TRBD1 (6 bases). The V end lost 3 bases, the J end lost 6 bases, and 12 bases lay between the germline ends. This CDR3 is built from 13 residues. From germline, CDR1 is SGHNT and CDR2 YYREEE (reference sequence). The CDR3, as DNA: TGTGCCAGCAGCTGGGACACTGATGATGGCTACACCTTC. Translating it yields CASSWDTDDGYTF.

The chain recombines TRBV30 with TRBJ2-7; 11 nucleotides align to TRBD1. The V segment lost 4 bases and the J segment 5 bases; nucleotides outside the gene matches: 10. This CDR3 contains 15 residues. The germline gives CDR1 GTSNPN, CDR2 SVGIG (reference sequence). The CDR3 nucleotides read TGTGCCTGGAATCCCGGGACAGGGGGTTCGGACGAGCAGTACGTC. Protein: CAWNPGTGGSDEQYV.

As regards this clone: Compared with germline, one end of the junction differs, possibly owing to a read error. This sequence joins TRBV7-2 and TRBJ1-1, with D possibly matching TRBD1 (6 bases). The CDR3 has 13 residues. Germline V lookup: CDR1 SGHTA, CDR2 FQGNSA. CDR3 nucleotides: TGTGCCAGCAGCTTTGAGGGGGTGGCTGAAGCTTTTTTT. Its translation is CASSFEGVAEAFF.

In this sample, this clone turned up a few times. The chain combines TRBV29-1 with TRBJ2-2; D possibly corresponds to TRBD1 (6 bases). This CDR3 has 14 amino acids. V lost 7 bases to trimming and J lost 0 bases, with 12 bases between them. The V gene's germline CDR1 is SQVTM and CDR2 ANQGSEA. The chain's CDR3 is CSADRSTNTGELFF. As DNA, the CDR3 is TGCAGCGCAGACAGGAGTACGAACACCGGGGAGCTGTTTTTT.

The gene calls are TRBV12-1 and TRBJ2-5; the D segment call TRBD2 is taken from the table without a DNA check. TRBV12-1 is a recognized pseudogene. This CDR3 contains 13 residues. The CDR3 DNA is TGTGCCATCATCCAGCGGGTCCAAGAGACCCAGTACTTC. Its protein product is CAIIQRVQETQYF.

The J gene is TRBJ2-3, the V gene TRBV19; the D gene is possibly TRBD2 (6 bases). Trimming pared 2 bases from V and 4 bases from J, leaving 22 bases between. CDR3 length equals 18 residues. From germline, CDR1 is LNHDA and CDR2 SQIVND (reference sequence). CDR3 region: CASSISGGETSYPDTQYF. The CDR3 region has the DNA TGTGCCAGTAGTATATCCGGCGGGGAGACCTCATACCCAGATACGCAGTATTTT.

CDR3 bases: TGTGCCACCAGTTTAGCGGGGACCACAGATACGCAGTATTTT. Its translation: CATSLAGTTDTQYF. The V call is TRBV24-1, the J call TRBJ2-3, with TRBD2 identical over 8 bases. Losses at the gene ends were 6 bases for V and 2 bases for J; bases not matched to a gene: 3. The CDR3 is 14 amino acids. The germline gives CDR1 KGHDR, CDR2 SFDVKD.